This is a list of T cell receptor beta chains from one sample in a study of metastatic and nonmetastatic thyroid tumors. Through MiXCR, TCRdb re-clonotyped the PCR reads. The sample has roughly 10,000 clones, 25% to 35% seen once. Material for sequencing was tumor tissue. These receptors were collected from a female donor with papillary thyroid cancer or a benign thyroid nodule (not recorded which). Some clones in this sample may be carry-over from other donors' samples. CDR3s include the opening cysteine and the closing phenylalanine or tryptophan. The order of the fields is CDR3 DNA, CDR3 protein, clone size, D gene, V gene, J gene. D genes are given only for firm matches. Not every row has a clone size; where given, it reads once, few, many or a size class.

CDR3 DNA: TGTGCCAGCAGTGAAGCTCTAGCGGGAGGGCCGAGAGCCCAGTACTTC; CDR3 protein: CASSEALAGGPRAQYF; clone size: medium-sized; D gene: TRBD2; V gene: TRBV6-1; J gene: TRBJ2-5
CDR3 DNA: TGTGCCAGCAGCTTAGCGAGGGTTCCGGCTAGCGGGAGAAGTTACGAGCAGTACTTC; CDR3 protein: CASSLARVPASGRSYEQYF; clone size: medium-sized; D gene: TRBD2; V gene: TRBV7-2; J gene: TRBJ2-7
CDR3 DNA: TGTGCCAGCAGGACAGGGGGCAGCTCACCCCTCCACTTT; CDR3 protein: CASRTGGSSPLHF; clone size: medium-sized; D gene: TRBD1; V gene: TRBV12-3/TRBV12-4; J gene: TRBJ1-6
CDR3 DNA: TGTGCCAGCTCACCTTTCAATGAGCAGTTCTTC; CDR3 protein: CASSPFNEQFF; clone size: medium-sized; D gene: .; V gene: TRBV18; J gene: TRBJ2-1
CDR3 DNA: TGCAGTGCTATTGGAGCGGGCGCGAACACCGGGGAGCTGTTTTTT; CDR3 protein: CSAIGAGANTGELFF; clone size: .; D gene: .; V gene: TRBV20-1; J gene: TRBJ2-2
CDR3 DNA: TGTGCCAGCAGATATATGACTAGCGGGCGACAAGGTTCCTACGAGCAGTACTTC; CDR3 protein: CASRYMTSGRQGSYEQYF; clone size: .; D gene: TRBD2; V gene: TRBV6-6; J gene: TRBJ2-7
CDR3 DNA: TGTGCCAGCAGTACCCGACTAGCGGGGAACTACAATGAGCAGTTCTTC; CDR3 protein: CASSTRLAGNYNEQFF; clone size: medium-sized; D gene: TRBD2; V gene: TRBV27; J gene: TRBJ2-1
CDR3 DNA: TGTGCCAGCACATCCCAAGGGAACACTGAAGCTTTCTTT; CDR3 protein: CASTSQGNTEAFF; clone size: few; D gene: .; V gene: TRBV6-1; J gene: TRBJ1-1
CDR3 DNA: TGCGCCAGCAGCCGTGGAGAAAAACTGTTTTTT; CDR3 protein: CASSRGEKLFF; clone size: .; D gene: .; V gene: TRBV4-1; J gene: TRBJ1-4
CDR3 DNA: TGTGCCAGCAGTTTAACCCCAAAAGAGACCCAGTACTTC; CDR3 protein: CASSLTPKETQYF; clone size: few; D gene: .; V gene: TRBV28; J gene: TRBJ2-5
CDR3 DNA: TGTGCCAGCAGCTTCCAGGGAGACACCATATATTTT; CDR3 protein: CASSFQGDTIYF; clone size: .; D gene: .; V gene: TRBV5-5; J gene: TRBJ1-3
CDR3 DNA: TGTGCCTGGAGTGTGGGTGGGGCTGGGAGCTATGGCTACACCTTC; CDR3 protein: CAWSVGGAGSYGYTF; clone size: medium-sized; D gene: .; V gene: TRBV30; J gene: TRBJ1-2
CDR3 DNA: TGTGCCAGCAGTCCTACAGGGAAGGTAGACAATGAGCAGTTCTTC; CDR3 protein: CASSPTGKVDNEQFF; clone size: .; D gene: .; V gene: TRBV12-3/TRBV12-4; J gene: TRBJ2-1
CDR3 DNA: TGCAGTGCTTCCCCCGGGACGTATACTGAAGCTTTCTTT; CDR3 protein: CSASPGTYTEAFF; clone size: medium-sized; D gene: .; V gene: TRBV20-1; J gene: TRBJ1-1
CDR3 DNA: TGTGCCAGCAACTTCCTGTTTTCGAACACCGGGGAGCTGTTTTTT; CDR3 protein: CASNFLFSNTGELFF; clone size: .; D gene: .; V gene: TRBV28; J gene: TRBJ2-2
CDR3 DNA: TGTGCCAGCAGCCCCGGACTAGCGGGAGATACGCAGTATTTT; CDR3 protein: CASSPGLAGDTQYF; clone size: many; D gene: TRBD2; V gene: TRBV7-3; J gene: TRBJ2-3
CDR3 DNA: TGTGCCAGTAGTATCGGGCATAGTCTCTACGAGCAGTACTTC; CDR3 protein: CASSIGHSLYEQYF; clone size: few; D gene: .; V gene: TRBV19; J gene: TRBJ2-7
CDR3 DNA: TGTGCCAGCAGCTCAGAAAATCAGCAGTACTTC; CDR3 protein: CASSSENQQYF; clone size: .; D gene: .; V gene: TRBV7-9; J gene: TRBJ2-7
CDR3 DNA: TGCAGTGCTAGGTCGGTCGGGACACCACTGGGGGATGGCTACACCTTC; CDR3 protein: CSARSVGTPLGDGYTF; clone size: .; D gene: .; V gene: TRBV20-1; J gene: TRBJ1-2
CDR3 DNA: TGTGCCAGCAGCCAAGGCGGCGTACCTGGGGAAGAGACCCAGTACTTC; CDR3 protein: CASSQGGVPGEETQYF; clone size: medium-sized; D gene: .; V gene: TRBV4-2; J gene: TRBJ2-5
CDR3 DNA: TGTGCCAGCAGTTTAGGGATATTCAAAAATCAGCCCCAGCATTTT; CDR3 protein: CASSLGIFKNQPQHF; clone size: few; D gene: .; V gene: TRBV28; J gene: TRBJ1-5
CDR3 DNA: TGTGCCAGCAGCCAAGAGGGACACACCGGGGAGCTGTTTTTT; CDR3 protein: CASSQEGHTGELFF; clone size: .; D gene: .; V gene: TRBV4-2; J gene: TRBJ2-2
CDR3 DNA: TGTGCCAGTACCCCAGGTTGGATACCCACAGATACGCAGTATTTT; CDR3 protein: CASTPGWIPTDTQYF; clone size: .; D gene: .; V gene: TRBV19; J gene: TRBJ2-3